One and the same sample provided the 30 T cell receptor beta chains below, sequenced in a study of OX40 agonist ivuxolimab in advanced cancers. Receptor amplification or capture employed the immunoSEQ multiplex PCR assay. Imported from immuneACCESS, the table was reduced by TCRdb to in-frame sequences with V and J called. These copies leave out some clones; in studies compared against another copy, an unresolved V gene accounts for under half, and the cause of the remainder is not known. In this sample the table shows 100,000 or so clones, roughly nine tenths of which occur a single time. 0.82% of the sample goes to the ten largest clones. This sample comprised CD4+ or CD8+ T cells sorted from blood, obtained in a trial of the OX40 agonist ivuxolimab. The receptors stem from an adult with an advanced solid tumor such as melanoma, head and neck, liver or kidney cancer.

This chain connects TRBV11-2 to TRBJ2-1; 11 bases align to TRBD2. Germline lookup yields CDR1 SGHAT and CDR2 FQNNGV. The CDR3 extends over 15 amino acids. V shed 2 bases and J 8 bases; nucleotides not matched to a gene: 5. The CDR3 sequence is CASSLSLAGGDEQFF. Here the CDR3 DNA reads TGTGCCAGCAGCTTAAGCCTAGCGGGAGGCGATGAGCAGTTCTTC.

V gene TRBV5-1 combines with J gene TRBJ2-7, with 10 bases lining up with TRBD1. V lost 4 bases to trimming and J lost 5 bases; unmatched junction nucleotides: 6. This CDR3 comprises 14 residues. The germline gives CDR1 SGHRS, CDR2 YFSETQ. CDR3 sequence reads: CASSHSGTGDEQYV. The CDR3 DNA follows: TGCGCCAGCAGCCACTCCGGGACAGGGGACGAGCAGTACGTC.

CDR3 sequence reads: CASSEINGKNIQYF. CDR3 sequence (DNA): TGTGCCAGCAGTGAAATAAACGGCAAAAACATTCAGTACTTC. This sequence joins TRBV6-1 and TRBJ2-4; D is unclear. Germline loops: CDR1 MNHNS, CDR2 SASEGT. The CDR3 consists of 14 residues. V gave up 2 bases and J gave up 3 bases, with 8 bases separating them.

The chain uses TRBV28 and TRBJ1-4; 11 positions match TRBD1. Germline V gives CDR1 MDHEN, CDR2 SYDVKM. The V and J ends lost 3 bases and 6 bases, in that order; junction bases with no gene match: 9. This CDR3 has 17 amino acids. The CDR3, as DNA: TGTGCCAGCAGTTTTAGTTTATTGGGACAGGGGGATGAAAAACTGTTTTTT. It yields the protein CASSFSLLGQGDEKLFF.

The chain links TRBV4-2 to TRBJ2-1; 7 nucleotides align to TRBD2. This CDR3 has 15 amino acids. With V trimmed by 0 bases and J by 8 bases, 7 bases remained unmatched. Germline lookup yields CDR1 LGHNA and CDR2 YNFKEQ. CDR3 in DNA: TGTGCCAGCAGCCAAGAGTTAGCGGGTGCGTATGAGCAGTTCTTC. This gives the protein CASSQELAGAYEQFF.

This chain connects TRBV5-4 to TRBJ2-7; D might be TRBD1 (7 bases). Germline CDR1 reads SGHNT; CDR2 reads YYREEE (reference sequence). The CDR3 runs 14 residues. Trimming cost V 4 bases and J 3 bases, with 14 bases left between them. The CDR3: CASSAGQTNYEQYF. The CDR3 bases are TGTGCCAGCAGCGCGGGACAGACTAACTACGAGCAGTACTTC.

This rearrangement joins TRBV5-1 to TRBJ2-7, with a weak D call TRBD2 (5 bases). Trimming pared 4 bases from V and 5 bases from J, leaving 16 bases between. The CDR3 totals 14 residues. Looked up from germline, CDR1 is SGHRS and CDR2 is YFSETQ. The DNA for the CDR3 is TGCGCCAGCAGCGTAGACTCGGGATCCGACGAGCAGTACTTC. This sequence encodes CASSVDSGSDEQYF.

The V and J genes are TRBV7-3 and TRBJ1-1; no clear D. The V and J ends lost 5 bases and 1 base respectively, with 8 bases between them. The CDR3 totals 13 residues. Looked up from germline, CDR1 is SGHTA and CDR2 is FQGTGA. Here the CDR3 DNA reads TGTGCCAGCAGCCCCGGGCAGAACACTGAAGCTTTCTTT. The encoded protein is CASSPGQNTEAFF.

The V gene is TRBV16, the J gene TRBJ1-1, with TRBD1 as a possible D gene (6 bases). The V end was cut by 0 bases, the J end by 1 base, with 12 bases between. The CDR3 has 16 amino acids. Germline V gene data show CDR1 as KGHSY and CDR2 as FQNENV. DNA for the CDR3: TGTGCCAGCAGCCAATCGGCAGGGGTGGGGAACACTGAAGCTTTCTTT. Its protein product is CASSQSAGVGNTEAFF. The whole variable domain, remainder taken from reference TRBV16 and TRBJ1-1, is GEEVAQTPKHLVRGEGQKAKLYCAPIKGHSYVFWYQQVLKNEFKFLISFQNENVFDETGMPKERFSAKCLPNSPCSLEIQATKLEDSAVYFCASSQSAGVGNTEAFFGQGTRLTVV.

The gene calls are TRBV14 and TRBJ2-5; 7 bases map to TRBD1. The germline CDR1 and CDR2 sequences are SGHDN and FVKESK. The trim removed 4 bases at V and 3 bases at J, leaving 5 bases unmatched. The CDR3 runs 14 residues. CDR3 in DNA: TGTGCCAGCAGCCCGGGACAGATTGAAGAGACCCAGTACTTC. This gives the protein CASSPGQIEETQYF.

This chain joins TRBV19 and TRBJ1-5; tentatively, D is TRBD1 (6 bases). In germline, CDR1 is LNHDA, CDR2 SQIVND (reference sequence). The V end lost 7 bases, the J end lost 5 bases, and 9 bases lay between the germline ends. This CDR3 has 12 residues. The chain's CDR3 is CASKGGHQPQHF. CDR3 DNA sequence: TGTGCCAGTAAGGGGGGTCATCAGCCCCAGCATTTT.

The chain has TRBV4-1 and TRBJ2-7; D remains ambiguous. Germline assignment: CDR1 MGHRA and CDR2 YSYEKL. V was clipped by 0 bases and J by 2 bases, with 11 bases between them. This CDR3 has 15 amino acids. The CDR3 reads CASSQDFGLTYEQYV. CDR3 nucleotides: TGCGCCAGCAGCCAAGATTTCGGGCTTACCTACGAGCAGTACGTC.

This chain joins TRBV28 and TRBJ1-5; D is possibly TRBD1 (5 bases). This CDR3 comprises 15 residues. Per germline, CDR1 MDHEN and CDR2 SYDVKM. V lost 6 bases, J lost 1 base, and 13 bases lay in between. CDR3 sequence: CASRGGAGSNQPQHF. As DNA, the CDR3 is TGTGCCAGCAGGGGAGGGGCGGGAAGCAATCAGCCCCAGCATTTT.

The chain carries TRBV5-1 and TRBJ1-1; D not certain. The V end was cut by 3 bases, the J end by 5 bases, with 23 bases between. The CDR3 is 17 residues long. CDR1 is SGHRS and CDR2 is YFSETQ in the germline V gene. CDR3 protein: CASSSQPRIGRRTEAFF. The CDR3 coding sequence is TGCGCCAGCAGCTCCCAACCTCGTATTGGGAGAAGGACTGAAGCTTTCTTT.

V and J are TRBV19 and TRBJ2-2; 10 bases are a match to TRBD2. J gave up 2 bases and V 4 bases, and 4 bases lay outside the gene matches. Germline lookup yields CDR1 LNHDA and CDR2 SQIVND (reference sequence). The CDR3 runs 16 residues. The CDR3 bases are TGTGCCAGTAGTACCCAGCGGGAGGGAAACACCGGGGAGCTGTTTTTT. It yields the protein CASSTQREGNTGELFF. The entire variable domain, with the rest obtained from reference TRBV19 and TRBJ2-2, is as follows: DGGITQSPKYLFRKEGQNVTLSCEQNLNHDAMYWYRQDPGQGLRLIYYSQIVNDFQKGDIAEGYSVSREKKESFPLTVTSAQKNPTAFYLCASSTQREGNTGELFFGEGSRLTVL.

The rearrangement joins TRBV6-1 to TRBJ1-1, with no clear D. Germline lookup yields CDR1 MNHNS and CDR2 SASEGT. Trimming removed 2 bases at V and 10 bases at J, with 17 bases between. The CDR3 is 14 residues long. The DNA for the CDR3 is TGTGCCAGCAGTGAAAAGCTCGAGGGCCTAAGAGCTTTCTTT. Encoded protein: CASSEKLEGLRAFF.

V usage is TRBV11-1 and J usage is TRBJ2-6; 11 positions agree with TRBD2. The J segment lost 4 bases and the V segment lost 5 bases, leaving 4 bases of the junction unmatched. The CDR3 runs to 16 residues. The germline CDR1 and CDR2 sequences are SGHAT and FQDESV (reference sequence). The CDR3 DNA follows: TGTGCCAGCAGCAAGGGACTAGCGGCGGGGGCCAACGTCCTGACTTTC. This sequence encodes CASSKGLAAGANVLTF.

The chain combines TRBV11-2 with TRBJ2-2, with 8 bases aligning to TRBD2. This CDR3 region has 15 residues. Germline CDR1 is SGHAT and CDR2 is FQNNGV. J lost 6 bases, V lost 1 base, and 4 bases had no gene match. CDR3 bases: TGTGCCAGCAGCTTAGGGCCGACTAGCGCCGGGGAGCTGTTTTTT. Protein sequence: CASSLGPTSAGELFF.

The CDR3 here is CASSIPQGGQPQHF. The CDR3 DNA sequence: TGTGCCAGCAGTATTCCACAGGGAGGACAGCCCCAGCATTTT. The gene calls are TRBV6-5 and TRBJ1-5; tentatively, D is TRBD1 (6 bases). Trimming cost V 5 bases and J 7 bases, with 15 bases left between them. This CDR3 is 14 amino acids long. Germline CDR1 MNHEY, CDR2 SVGAGI.

The chain couples TRBV9 to TRBJ2-5, with 9 nucleotides matching TRBD2. This CDR3 comprises 17 residues. The trim removed 0 bases at V and 1 base at J, leaving 7 bases unmatched. Germline CDR1 and CDR2: SGDLS and YYNGEE. CDR3 amino acids: CASSVGHKRGVQETQYF. CDR3 in DNA: TGTGCCAGCAGCGTAGGCCACAAGCGGGGGGTCCAAGAGACCCAGTACTTC.

The gene calls are TRBV27 and TRBJ2-3; TRBD1 is a possible D gene (7 bases). Germline V gene lookup returns CDR1 MNHEY and CDR2 SMNVEV (reference sequence). Trimming took off 2 bases at V and 6 bases at J, with 15 bases between the two ends. The CDR3 loop spans 15 amino acids. The CDR3 DNA follows: TGTGCCAGCAGTTTACGGGCGGGACAGTTGGATACGCAGTATTTT. Protein: CASSLRAGQLDTQYF.

Concerning this clone: This sample also contains other DNA sequences that code for the same CDR3. The chain joins TRBV9 to TRBJ2-1, with 9 bases matching TRBD2. With V trimmed by 0 bases and J by 4 bases, 2 bases remained unmatched. The CDR3 is 15 amino acids. Per germline, CDR1 SGDLS and CDR2 YYNGEE. CDR3 DNA: TGTGCCAGCAGCGTAGAAGCGGGAGGATACAATGAGCAGTTCTTC. It translates to CASSVEAGGYNEQFF.

The sample holds a few counts of this clone. The genes are TRBV6-5 and TRBJ1-2, with D perhaps matching TRBD1 (6 bases). This CDR3 has 13 amino acids. The V gene lost 6 bases and the J gene lost 8 bases, with 16 bases spanning the gap. In germline, CDR1 is MNHEY, CDR2 SVGAGI. The CDR3 loop is CASSLGGLGGYTF. In nucleotides, the CDR3 is TGTGCCAGCAGCCTCGGGGGCCTGGGGGGCTACACCTTC.

Here the CDR3 DNA reads TGTGCCAGCAGCCCTGACCGACAGGGCCGGGGTGAAAAACTGTTTTTT. Translating it yields CASSPDRQGRGEKLFF. The chain recombines TRBV7-8 with TRBJ1-4; 7 bases are shared with TRBD1. CDR1 SGHVS and CDR2 FQNEAQ come from the germline V gene. This CDR3 spans 16 amino acids. J gave up 7 bases and V 5 bases, and 13 bases lay outside the gene matches.

This clone was seen just once. V is TRBV29-1 and J is TRBJ1-5; D might be TRBD1 (6 bases). This CDR3 contains 14 residues. CDR1 is SQVTM, CDR2 ANQGSEA, per germline. Deletions cut 4 bases from V and 6 bases from J, with 16 bases between. CDR3: CSVAQGINAQPQHF. The CDR3 DNA sequence: TGCAGCGTTGCCCAGGGGATTAATGCTCAGCCCCAGCATTTT.

The V call is TRBV5-6, the J call TRBJ2-1; no clear D gene. There are 13 residues in the CDR3. Germline CDR1 and CDR2: SGHDT and YYEEEE. V lost 2 bases and J 5 bases, leaving 8 bases between the germline ends. The CDR3 DNA reads TGTGCCAGCAGCTTAAGGCTAGACAATGAGCAGTTCTTC. Protein: CASSLRLDNEQFF.

The chain recombines TRBV19 with TRBJ2-1; D might be TRBD2 (6 bases). The CDR3 spans 18 residues. Trimming left V 3 bases short and J 8 bases short, with 26 bases between. From germline, CDR1 is LNHDA and CDR2 SQIVND (reference sequence). Here the CDR3 DNA reads TGTGCCAGTAGTATCCAAGGGATGCGGGGTTCTGGGGTCTATGAGCAGTTCTTC. This sequence encodes CASSIQGMRGSGVYEQFF.

The chain joins TRBV29-1 to TRBJ2-1; D call uncertain. The V gene lost 5 bases and the J gene lost 7 bases, with 12 bases spanning the gap. The CDR3 covers 12 residues. CDR1 is SQVTM, CDR2 ANQGSEA, per germline. The CDR3: CSVKPGDNEQFF. CDR3 DNA sequence: TGCAGCGTTAAACCTGGGGATAATGAGCAGTTCTTC.

The rearrangement links TRBV5-1 to TRBJ2-3, with 9 bases identical to TRBD2. With 0 bases clipped from V and 5 bases from J, the junction kept 4 bases outside the gene matches. This CDR3 contains 15 residues. CDR1 is SGHRS, CDR2 YFSETQ, per germline. CDR3 region: CASSLGLAEGDTQYF. CDR3 nucleotides: TGCGCCAGCAGCTTGGGACTAGCGGAGGGAGATACGCAGTATTTT.

The chain couples TRBV4-2 to TRBJ2-2, with D possibly matching TRBD2 (5 bases). The CDR3 contains 16 residues. Per the germline V gene, CDR1 is LGHNA and CDR2 is YNFKEQ. V was cut by 1 base and J by 4 bases, with 13 bases left in between. This CDR3 is CASSQASRSGTGELFF. CDR3 in DNA: TGTGCCAGCAGCCAAGCTAGCCGAAGTGGCACCGGGGAGCTGTTTTTT.